This T cell receptor beta chain was documented in a study of cytomegalovirus exposure and HLA in healthy donors. The PCR employed 60 Vbeta primers together with 13 Jbeta primers. The method was immunoSEQ multiplex PCR; TCRdb's version includes in-frame clones alone and lacks a portion of them. The sample lists some 120,000 clones, 75% to 85% occurring once. A word on this clone: Its target is unknown.

CDR1 and CDR2 from the germline V gene are SGHVS and FQNEAQ. Trimming cost V 0 bases and J 7 bases, with 13 bases left between them. The CDR3 has 15 residues. Study-wide results and caveats: In a later analysis, most CMV-associated TCR beta chains appeared HLA-restricted. Cytomegalovirus-associated status was assigned to roughly 160 TCR beta chains. Per a prior analysis, the majority of TCR beta V segments were productive roughly 87% or roughly 30% of the time. It was in a later analysis that TCR association rates were seen to vary by HLA locus, highest for DRB1 and lowest for HLA-C.

This clonotype was obtained from a man between 25 and 39 years old in good health and CMV-seropositive. The chain has TRBV7-8 and TRBJ1-5; D is perhaps TRBD1 (6 bases). Sequenced: PBMCs. Here the CDR3 reads CASSLASGESQPQHF. The CDR3, as DNA: TGTGCCAGCAGCTTAGCGTCAGGGGAAAGCCAGCCCCAGCATTTT.